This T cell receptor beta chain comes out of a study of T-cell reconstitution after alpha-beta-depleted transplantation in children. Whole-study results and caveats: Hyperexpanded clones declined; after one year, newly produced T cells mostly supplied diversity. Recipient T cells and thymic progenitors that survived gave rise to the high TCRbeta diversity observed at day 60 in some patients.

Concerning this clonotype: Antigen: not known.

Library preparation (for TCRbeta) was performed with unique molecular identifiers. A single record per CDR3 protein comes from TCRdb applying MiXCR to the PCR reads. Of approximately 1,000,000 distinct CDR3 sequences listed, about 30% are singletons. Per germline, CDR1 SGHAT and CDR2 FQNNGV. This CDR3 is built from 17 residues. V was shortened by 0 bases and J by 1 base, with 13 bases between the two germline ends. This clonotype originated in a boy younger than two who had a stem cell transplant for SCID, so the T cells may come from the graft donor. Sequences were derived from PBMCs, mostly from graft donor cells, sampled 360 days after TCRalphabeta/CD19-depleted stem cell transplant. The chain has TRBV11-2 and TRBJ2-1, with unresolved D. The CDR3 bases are TGTGCCAGCAGCTTAGATTTTGGTAGAACGTCCTACAATGAGCAGTTCTTC. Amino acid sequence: CASSLDFGRTSYNEQFF.